This T cell receptor (beta chain) was retrieved from a study of control samples from healthy donors and cancer patients. Sequencing was performed with immunoSEQ multiplex PCR; in TCRdb, only in-frame clones are kept and a portion is missing. The sample lists about 160,000 clones, roughly 94% occurring once. This CDR3 has 12 amino acids. Per germline, CDR1 SNHLY and CDR2 FYNNEI. V was trimmed by 8 bases and J by 4 bases, leaving 12 bases between them. The sample holds a few counts of this clone. Source material: PBMCs. The TCR sequence derives from a man in his sixties with colorectal cancer. The chain joins TRBV2 to TRBJ2-7; D is possibly TRBD1 (6 bases). The CDR3 DNA reads TGTGCCAGCGGACAGAGTGCTTACGAGCAGTACTTC. It codes for CASGQSAYEQYF.